This T cell receptor beta chain emerged from a study of CD8+CD57+ T cells in acquired aplastic anemia. TCR beta VDJ and CDR3 were profiled, and genomic DNA was the template. Each CDR3 protein is one row after TCRdb ran MiXCR on the reads. Of 150,000 to 200,000 distinct CDR3 sequences in the sample, 71% were seen once. Patients who underwent sequencing had shown CD8+CD57+ cell expansion by flow cytometry. Germline lookup yields CDR1 DFQATT and CDR2 SNEGSKA (reference sequence). This CDR3 contains 14 residues. V lost 1 base and J lost 4; bases outside the gene matches: 7. The sample taken for sequencing was sorted CD4+, CD8+, or CD8+CD57+ T cells (not recorded which) from PBMCs. This rearrangement joins TRBV20-1 to TRBJ2-7; 7 bases are a match to TRBD2. This receptor was taken from a human donor with aplastic anemia. The CDR3, as DNA: TGCAGTGCTAGAGTCCGCGGGAGACCTTACGAGCAGTACTTC. The encoded protein is CSARVRGRPYEQYF.